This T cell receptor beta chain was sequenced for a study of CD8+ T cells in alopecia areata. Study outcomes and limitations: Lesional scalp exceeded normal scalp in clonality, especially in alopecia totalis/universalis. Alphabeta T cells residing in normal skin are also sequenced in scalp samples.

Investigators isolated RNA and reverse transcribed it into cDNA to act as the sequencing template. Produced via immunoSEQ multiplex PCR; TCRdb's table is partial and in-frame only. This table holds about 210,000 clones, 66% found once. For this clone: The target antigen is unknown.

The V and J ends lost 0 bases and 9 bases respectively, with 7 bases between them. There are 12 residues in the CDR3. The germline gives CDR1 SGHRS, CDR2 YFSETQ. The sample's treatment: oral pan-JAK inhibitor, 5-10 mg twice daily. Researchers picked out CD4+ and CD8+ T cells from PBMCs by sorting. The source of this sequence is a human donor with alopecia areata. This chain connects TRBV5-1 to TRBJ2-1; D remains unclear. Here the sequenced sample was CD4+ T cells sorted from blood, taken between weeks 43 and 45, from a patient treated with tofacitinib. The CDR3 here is CASSLAGGEQFF. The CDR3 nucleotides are TGCGCCAGCAGCTTGGCCGGTGGTGAGCAGTTCTTC.